This T cell receptor (beta chain) was obtained from a study of blood T cell repertoires in COVID-19. Study in general: The analysed material was cDNA or gDNA that came from T cells, B-cell-depleted T cells, or PBMCs.

Original processing methods: Researchers report that nucleated cell counts were estimated from reference gene primer amplification. Data came from immunoSEQ multiplex PCR; TCRdb stores just in-frame clones and leaves some out. The V and J calls and the clone size are those of that table, but D and trimming were determined from the DNA. The sample holds about 250,000 clones; roughly 86% are singletons and the top ten take approximately 4.3%. V lost 0 bases, J lost 6 bases, and 8 bases lay in between. Germline V gene sequence: CDR1 MGHRA, CDR2 YSYEKL. The CDR3 spans 13 residues. The V and J genes are TRBV4-1 and TRBJ1-1; a weak D match, TRBD1 (5 bases). Sequenced input: PBMCs or T cells enriched from blood (not recorded which). This sequence was found in a woman aged 25 to 39 with acute COVID-19. CDR3 nucleotide sequence: TGCGCCAGCAGCCAAGATCCAGGGCCTGAAGCTTTCTTT. It codes for CASSQDPGPEAFF.